The source of this T cell receptor beta chain is a study of blood T cell repertoires in COVID-19. Overall study context: The study drew acute and convalescent COVID-19 samples from the United States, Italy and Spain. T cells, B-cell-depleted T cells, or PBMCs provided the cDNA or gDNA that served as material.

The CDR3 contains 19 residues. Germline V gene lookup returns CDR1 SGHNT and CDR2 YYREEE (reference sequence). The V segment lost 3 bases and the J segment 0 bases; nucleotides outside the gene matches: 15. Original handling: Researchers report that nucleated cell counts were estimated from reference gene primer amplification. The repertoire was sequenced with immunoSEQ multiplex PCR; TCRdb's copy has only in-frame clones and lacks some. The DNA was the basis for D and trimming; V, J and clone size are from that table. The data contain 40,000 to 50,000 clones, roughly 90% of them singletons. The source of this sequence is a human donor in a cohort sampled during active COVID-19. The chain is built from TRBV5-4 and TRBJ1-2, with 9 bases fitting TRBD1. The sample was peripheral blood. The CDR3 DNA is TGTGCCAGCAGCTCCATACTGACAGGGGGATTCCATACTAACTATGGCTACACCTTC. It specifies CASSSILTGGFHTNYGYTF.